This TCR beta chain was sequenced in a study of PD-1 blockade in classical Hodgkin lymphoma. Study results and limitations: CD4+ TCR diversity, unlike CD8+, rose significantly by C4D1. Healthy donors were reported to have higher baseline TCR diversity than newly diagnosed patients. Prior therapy or disease activity may underlie the repertoire differences, whose causes remain undefined.

TCRdb's copy holds only in-frame clones and misses some; the assay was immunoSEQ multiplex PCR. The table includes approximately 27,000 clones, about four fifths detected once. The V end lost 3 bases, the J end lost 13 bases, and 18 bases lay between the germline ends. The CDR3 spans 13 residues. Germline V gene data show CDR1 as SGHAT and CDR2 as FQDESV (reference sequence). On this clone itself: Antigen unknown.

Time point given: cycle 4 day 1 (C4D1), after 5 to 7 weeks of nivolumab. Every patient experienced relapse after autologous stem cell transplantation, and brentuximab vedotin exposure varied. The study recorded best responses of complete response, partial response or progressive disease. The chain has TRBV11-1 and TRBJ1-2, with TRBD1 as a possible D gene (6 bases). The clonotype comes from a human donor with classical Hodgkin lymphoma. This sample comprised peripheral blood mononuclear cells (PBMCs), obtained before the fourth cycle of nivolumab. CDR3 bases: TGTGCCAGCAGCTTGAGGAGGGGGATCAGCGGCACCTTC. Translating gives CASSLRRGISGTF.